A selection of T cell receptor beta chains follows, all from one sample in a study of cytotoxic CD8 clonotypes in ibrutinib-treated CLL. TCRdb's copy holds only in-frame clones and misses some; the assay was immunoSEQ multiplex PCR. Of 300,000 to 400,000 clones listed, about 61% are singletons. The source was PBMCs, collected after 36 months of ibrutinib treatment. All receptors come from a human donor with chronic lymphocytic leukemia. Both conserved end residues are part of each CDR3. Each record gives: V gene, D gene, clone size, J gene, CDR3 DNA, CDR3 protein. D genes are given only for firm matches. Some rows have no size entry. The others give once, few or many, or a class for an expanded clone.

>TRBV5-1|TRBD2|-|TRBJ2-1
TGCGCCAGCAGCTTGGTAGCGGGAAGTGGAAACAATGAGCAGTTCTTC
CASSLVAGSGNNEQFF
>TRBV18|-|many|TRBJ2-3
TGTGCCAGCTCACCTAGCACAGATACGCAGTATTTT
CASSPSTDTQYF
>TRBV5-1|TRBD1|-|TRBJ2-3
TGCGCCAGCAGCCGGACAGGCACCCTCACAGATACGCAGTATTTT
CASSRTGTLTDTQYF
>TRBV9|TRBD1|-|TRBJ2-3
TGTGCCAGCACCCGACAGGGGGCAGATACGCAGTATTTT
CASTRQGADTQYF
>TRBV11-2|-|-|TRBJ1-2
TGTGCCAGCAGCCCGAAAGACACAACCACCCGGCACTATGGCTACACCTTC
CASSPKDTTTRHYGYTF
>TRBV2|-|few|TRBJ1-2
TGTGCCAGCAGCGGGAGGATCACCTATGGCTACACCTTC
CASSGRITYGYTF
>TRBV6-7|-|once|TRBJ1-5
TGTGCCAGCAGTTACCCGGGGGGGCATGGCAATCAGCCCCAGCATTTT
CASSYPGGHGNQPQHF
>TRBV9|-|-|TRBJ2-5
TGTGCCAGCAGCGTAGAAGGGCGGGGAGAGACCCAGTACTTC
CASSVEGRGETQYF
>TRBV18|-|-|TRBJ1-2
TGTGCCAGCTCACCGGACCAGGCCTATGGCTACACCTTC
CASSPDQAYGYTF
>TRBV6-5|TRBD1|once|TRBJ1-1
TGTGCCAGCAGTAGGGATGGACAGGGAGACGCTGAAGCTTTCTTT
CASSRDGQGDAEAFF
>TRBV5-1|-|-|TRBJ2-7
TGCGCCAGCAGCTTTTACAGAGACTACGAGCAGTACTTC
CASSFYRDYEQYF
>TRBV2|TRBD2|few|TRBJ2-7
TGTGCCAGCAGTGAAGCGGGGGGGACTAGCGTCTTCTACGAGCAGTACTTC
CASSEAGGTSVFYEQYF
>TRBV10-3|-|-|TRBJ2-4
TGTGCCATCAGTGAGTCGACTGGCGACATTCAGTACTTC
CAISESTGDIQYF
>TRBV25-1|-|-|TRBJ2-2
TGTGCCAGCAGTGGTCGGATAACCGGGGAGCTGTTTTTT
CASSGRITGELFF
>TRBV25-1|-|-|TRBJ2-6
TGTGCCAGCAGTCCCTGGACAGACTCTGGGGCCAACGTCCTGACTTTC
CASSPWTDSGANVLTF
>TRBV11-2|-|-|TRBJ1-2
TGTGCCAGCAGGGAACAGCAGCTTAAGTCAGGTGGCTACACCTTC
CASREQQLKSGGYTF
>TRBV29-1|-|-|TRBJ1-3
TGCAGCGTAGCTGCCTCGACCCCTGGAAACACCATATATTTT
CSVAASTPGNTIYF
>TRBV6-1|-|few|TRBJ2-1
TGTGCCAGCAGTGTGGTCAGGGGCATATACAATGAGCAGTTCTTC
CASSVVRGIYNEQFF
>TRBV2|-|-|TRBJ1-2
TGTGCCAGCAGTGAGCAGGGCTCGTGGGGCTACACCTTC
CASSEQGSWGYTF
>TRBV5-1|-|-|TRBJ2-5
TGCGCCAGCAGCTTGGAACAGCCCGGGTCCCAGTACTTC
CASSLEQPGSQYF
>TRBV9|-|-|TRBJ2-3
TGTGCCAGCAGCCCAGGGGCTGTAAACACAGATACGCAGTATTTT
CASSPGAVNTDTQYF
>TRBV5-6|TRBD1|-|TRBJ2-4
TGTGCCAGCAGCTCGGACAGGGGGCACATTCAGTACTTC
CASSSDRGHIQYF
>TRBV15|TRBD1|-|TRBJ2-7
TGTGCCACCAGCAGAGTGAGGGGGCCTTACGAGCAGTACTTC
CATSRVRGPYEQYF
>TRBV25-1|-|few|TRBJ1-2
TGTGCCAGCAGCGAATCCAGTTCCTATGGCTACACCTTC
CASSESSSYGYTF
>TRBV6-1|-|-|TRBJ1-3
TGTGCCAGCAATCGGGAATCCTCTGGAAACACCATATATTTT
CASNRESSGNTIYF
>TRBV7-2|TRBD2|-|TRBJ2-7
TGTGCCAGCACCCCGGATCTAGCGGGAGGGGGCTACGAGCAGTACTTC
CASTPDLAGGGYEQYF
>TRBV9|-|-|TRBJ2-4
TGTGCCAGCAGCGTAGAGGGTTCGGGACCTTTCACTCAGTACTTC
CASSVEGSGPFTQYF
>TRBV5-1|-|-|TRBJ1-3
TGCGCCAGCAGCCTGGGACCGAGCAACTCTGGAAACACCATATATTTT
CASSLGPSNSGNTIYF
>TRBV5-1|-|once|TRBJ1-1
TGCGCCAGCAGCAGAGTACAATGGGGAATGAACACTGAAGCTTTCTTT
CASSRVQWGMNTEAFF
>TRBV2|-|few|TRBJ1-2
TGTGCCAGCAGTGTATCCCAAAATCAGGGGCTCTATGGCTACACCTTC
CASSVSQNQGLYGYTF
>TRBV5-3|-|-|TRBJ2-7
TGTGCCAGAACCACCGACTACTCAAGACGGTACGAGCAGTACTTC
CARTTDYSRRYEQYF
>TRBV6-6|-|-|TRBJ1-1
TGTGCCAGCAATATTCGAGCGGGGAACTCTGAAGCTTTCTTT
CASNIRAGNSEAFF
>TRBV5-1|TRBD2|few|TRBJ2-7
TGCGCCAGCAGCTTTGAGCGGGGCCTATCCTACGAGCAGTACTTC
CASSFERGLSYEQYF
>TRBV5-4|-|-|TRBJ2-7
TGTGCCAGCAGGATTAGGGGTGGGGCCCAGGGGTACGAGCAGTACTTC
CASRIRGGAQGYEQYF
>TRBV28|-|-|TRBJ2-7
TGTGCCAGCAGTGCGGACAGAGGCTACGAGCAGTACTTC
CASSADRGYEQYF
>TRBV5-6|-|-|TRBJ1-5
TGTGCCAGCAGCTTGGTTAGGGGGAATCAGCCCCAGCATTTT
CASSLVRGNQPQHF
>TRBV29-1|-|-|TRBJ2-1
TGCAGCGGGAATCGAGGGGCCTGGGGGTACAATGAGCAGTTCTTC
CSGNRGAWGYNEQFF
>TRBV6-1|-|once|TRBJ1-5
TGTGCCAGCAGTGCCCGTGCGTGGCAGGTCCATAGCAATCAGCCCCAGCATTTT
CASSARAWQVHSNQPQHF
>TRBV29-1|-|-|TRBJ1-1
TGCAGCGTTGAAGAGTCCCGAAGAGCTTTCTTT
CSVEESRRAFF
>TRBV11-2|-|-|TRBJ2-7
TGTGCCAGCAGCTTAGGTGCGGGTTACGAGCAGTACTTC
CASSLGAGYEQYF
>TRBV19|TRBD2|once|TRBJ2-7
TGTGCCAGTACCGATGGGTCGGGACTAGCCCCCTACGAGCAGTACTTC
CASTDGSGLAPYEQYF
>TRBV18|-|-|TRBJ2-4
TGTGCCAGCTCACCGGCTCTAGCCAAAAACATTCAGTACTTC
CASSPALAKNIQYF
>TRBV27|-|-|TRBJ2-7
TGTGCCAGCAGCCCGACAGCCTGGATCGGCGAGCAGTACTTC
CASSPTAWIGEQYF
>TRBV5-6|TRBD1|-|TRBJ2-2
TGTGCCAGCAGTTACAGGGGAATCGAGAACACCGGGGAGCTGTTTTTT
CASSYRGIENTGELFF
>TRBV5-1|-|many|TRBJ2-2
TGCGCCAGCAGCTGGACTGGGGTCTTCACCGGGGAGCTGTTTTTT
CASSWTGVFTGELFF